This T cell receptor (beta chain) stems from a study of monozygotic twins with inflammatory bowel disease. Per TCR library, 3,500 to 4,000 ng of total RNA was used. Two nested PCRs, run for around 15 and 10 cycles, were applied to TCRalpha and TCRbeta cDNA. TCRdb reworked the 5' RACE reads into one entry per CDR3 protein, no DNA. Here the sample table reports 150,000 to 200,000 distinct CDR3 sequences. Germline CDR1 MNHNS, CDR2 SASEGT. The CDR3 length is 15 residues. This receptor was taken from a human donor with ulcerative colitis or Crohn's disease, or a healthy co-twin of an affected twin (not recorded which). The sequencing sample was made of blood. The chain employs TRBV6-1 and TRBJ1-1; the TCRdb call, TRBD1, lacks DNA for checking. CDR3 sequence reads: CASSRGRERNPEAFF.